The following is a T cell receptor beta chain sequence with its context. The assay was immunoSEQ multiplex PCR, and TCRdb's table has in-frame clones only and misses some. The sample consists of under 650,000 clones, about 96% of them appearing once. Germline lookup yields CDR1 SGHRS and CDR2 YFSETQ. The CDR3 loop spans 16 amino acids. The trim removed 4 bases at V and 2 bases at J, leaving 9 bases unmatched. The sample comes from a study of shared clonotypes between healthy human individuals. Turning to the study itself: A donor's plate count was three for CD4 naive and three for CD4 memory; CD8 naive had two and CD8 memory one.

The sample consisted of naive CD4+ T cells sorted from blood. Subset in this sample: CD45RA+ positively selected. This clonotype originated in a woman in her 30s in good health. The chain uses TRBV5-1 and TRBJ2-5; 9 positions match TRBD2. The CDR3 reads CASSQTSGRIQETQYF. CDR3 DNA: TGCGCCAGCAGCCAGACTAGCGGACGAATACAAGAGACCCAGTACTTC.